This entry is about one T cell receptor beta chain. The entry originates in a study of shared clonotypes between healthy human individuals. Turning to the study itself: Ranging from 18 to 49 in age, donors were two women and three men.

Data came from immunoSEQ multiplex PCR; TCRdb stores just in-frame clones and leaves some out. The sample contains more than 1 million clones, approximately 80% of which appear only once. Germline loops: CDR1 LGHNA, CDR2 YSLEER. The V and J ends lost 0 bases and 4 bases, in that order; junction bases with no gene match: 6. This CDR3 is 15 amino acids long. The sample was memory CD4+ T cells from PBMCs. The subset: CD45RA-negative fraction. The clonotype originates from a man younger than 35 in good health. Some clones in this sample may be carry-over from other donors' samples. V is TRBV4-3 and J is TRBJ2-7, with 7 bases aligning to TRBD2. CDR3 residues: CASSQEFGREYEQYF. The CDR3 DNA sequence: TGCGCCAGCAGCCAAGAATTTGGGAGGGAATACGAGCAGTACTTC.